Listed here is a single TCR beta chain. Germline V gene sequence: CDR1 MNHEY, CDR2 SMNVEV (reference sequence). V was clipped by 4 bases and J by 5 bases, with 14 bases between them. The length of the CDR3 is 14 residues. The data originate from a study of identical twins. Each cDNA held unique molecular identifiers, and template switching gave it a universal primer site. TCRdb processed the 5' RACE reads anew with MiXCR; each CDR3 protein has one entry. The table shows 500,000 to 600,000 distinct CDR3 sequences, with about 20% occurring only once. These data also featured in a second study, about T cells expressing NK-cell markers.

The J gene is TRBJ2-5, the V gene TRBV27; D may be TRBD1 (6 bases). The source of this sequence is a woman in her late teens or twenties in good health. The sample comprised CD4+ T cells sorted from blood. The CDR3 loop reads CASSSGQTRETQYF. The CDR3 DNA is TGTGCCAGCAGTTCCGGACAGACTCGGGAGACCCAGTACTTC.